The next 5 T cell receptor beta chains were all read from a single sample in a study of CD8 T cells in Susac syndrome. With random hexamers, reverse transcription was performed on about 0.5 to 1 ug of RNA. TCRdb recomputed calls from the immunoSEQ multiplex PCR reads with MiXCR, one row per CDR3 protein. This sample carries some 120,000 distinct CDR3 sequences, 90% to 95% of them seen once, and the ten largest clones take roughly 0.13%. Sequencing was performed on CD4+ T cells from PBMCs. These receptors all come from a human donor in good health.

This rearrangement joins TRBV29-1 to TRBJ2-2; perhaps TRBD1 as D (6 bases). Germline loops: CDR1 SQVTM, CDR2 ANQGSEA. The CDR3 has 15 residues. V gave up 4 bases and J gave up 0 bases, with 12 bases separating them. The CDR3 DNA reads TGCAGCGTTGGCGGACAGACAGCGAACACCGGGGAGCTGTTTTTT. Its protein product is CSVGGQTANTGELFF.

This chain uses TRBV27 with TRBJ1-5; no firm D call. The germline CDR1 and CDR2 sequences are MNHEY and SMNVEV (reference sequence). Deletions cut 2 bases from V and 4 bases from J, with 9 bases between. The CDR3 runs to 14 residues. The CDR3 DNA reads TGTGCCAGCAGTTTAGGCTTAGGAAATCAGCCCCAGCATTTT. This translates into CASSLGLGNQPQHF.

The chain's CDR3 is CASTGLLGAGNTEAFF. CDR3 nucleotide sequence: TGTGCCAGTACCGGCCTTTTGGGCGCCGGCAACACTGAAGCTTTCTTT. The chain carries TRBV19 and TRBJ1-1; D is unresolved. From germline, CDR1 is LNHDA and CDR2 SQIVND (reference sequence). The CDR3 extends over 16 amino acids. With 7 bases removed from V and 2 bases from J, the gap between germline ends came to 20 bases. Full variable domain (remainder filled in from reference TRBV19 and TRBJ1-1): DGGITQSPKYLFRKEGQNVTLSCEQNLNHDAMYWYRQDPGQGLRLIYYSQIVNDFQKGDIAEGYSVSREKKESFPLTVTSAQKNPTAFYLCASTGLLGAGNTEAFFGQGTRLTVV.

This sequence joins TRBV7-2 and TRBJ2-7, with D hard to call. Germline CDR1 SGHTA, CDR2 FQGNSA. The CDR3 extends over 14 amino acids. Trimming took off 5 bases at V and 1 base at J, with 12 bases between the two ends. CDR3 coding DNA: TGTGCCAGCAGCCGCTCAAGCCGGTCCTACGAGCAGTACTTC. Translation: CASSRSSRSYEQYF. The complete variable domain, with remaining parts taken from reference TRBV7-2 and TRBJ2-7, reads GAGVSQSPSNKVTEKGKDVELRCDPISGHTALYWYRQSLGQGLEFLIYFQGNSAPDKSGLPSDRFSAERTGGSVSTLTIQRTQQEDSAVYLCASSRSSRSYEQYFGPGTRLTVT.

The V and J genes are TRBV29-1 and TRBJ2-2; 8 nucleotides agree with TRBD1. Per germline, CDR1 SQVTM and CDR2 ANQGSEA. The trim removed 4 bases at V and 4 bases at J, leaving 11 bases unmatched. This CDR3 contains 16 residues. The CDR3 region is CSVAQGASSGTGELFF. CDR3 nucleotide sequence: TGCAGCGTTGCCCAGGGGGCATCTTCAGGCACCGGGGAGCTGTTTTTT.